This entry concerns a single T cell receptor (beta chain). The target antigen is unknown. This CDR3 is 11 amino acids long. The V gene's germline CDR1 is KGHSH and CDR2 LQKENI. V was shortened by 2 bases and J by 9 bases, with 5 bases between the two germline ends. The PCR employed 60 Vbeta primers together with 13 Jbeta primers. Clones were read by immunoSEQ multiplex PCR, and TCRdb kept only the in-frame ones, dropping some. The sample includes around 49,000 clones, 80% of them seen just once. The sample comes from a study of cytomegalovirus exposure and HLA in healthy donors. General study findings and limits: TCR beta sequences reportedly predicted the HLA-A and HLA-B alleles of most subjects accurately. A later analysis reportedly found fewer N-insertions in an Asian-associated ancestry cluster than the roughly 680-donor mean.

The donors, nominally healthy at sampling, likely had unrecorded immune exposures. This clonotype was sampled from a man aged 25 to 40 in good health and CMV-seropositive. The sample consisted of PBMCs. The V call is TRBV18, the J call TRBJ2-1, with D tentatively TRBD1 (5 bases). CDR3 nucleotide sequence: TGTGCCAGCTCACCAGGGGCTGAGCAGTTCTTC. This sequence encodes CASSPGAEQFF.